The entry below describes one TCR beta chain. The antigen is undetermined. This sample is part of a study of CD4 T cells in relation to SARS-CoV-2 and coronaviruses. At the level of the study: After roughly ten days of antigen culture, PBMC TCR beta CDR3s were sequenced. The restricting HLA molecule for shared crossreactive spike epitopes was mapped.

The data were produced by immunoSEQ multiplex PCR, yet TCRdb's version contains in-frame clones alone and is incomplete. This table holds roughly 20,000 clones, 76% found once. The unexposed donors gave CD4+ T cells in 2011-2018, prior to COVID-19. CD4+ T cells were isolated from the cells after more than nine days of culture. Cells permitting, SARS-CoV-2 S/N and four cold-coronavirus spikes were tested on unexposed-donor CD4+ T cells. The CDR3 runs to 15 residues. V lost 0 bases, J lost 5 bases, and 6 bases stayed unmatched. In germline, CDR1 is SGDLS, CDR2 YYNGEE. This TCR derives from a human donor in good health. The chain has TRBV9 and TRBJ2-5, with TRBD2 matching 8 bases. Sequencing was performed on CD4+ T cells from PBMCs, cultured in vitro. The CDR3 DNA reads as TGTGCCAGCAGCGTAGCGGGGGGGGGCGGCGAGACCCAGTACTTC. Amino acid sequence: CASSVAGGGGETQYF.